Listed below are T cell receptor beta chains from one sample, sequenced in a study of cytotoxic CD8 clonotypes in ibrutinib-treated CLL. The assay was immunoSEQ multiplex PCR, and TCRdb's table has in-frame clones only and misses some. The sample includes 150,000 or so clones, 88% of them seen just once. Sequencing was performed on PBMCs, taken at disease progression, from a patient treated with ibrutinib. Receptors originate from a human donor with chronic lymphocytic leukemia. The CDR3 runs from the conserved cysteine through the conserved F or W. Fields, in order: J gene, V gene, D gene, clone size, CDR3 protein, CDR3 DNA. The D gene is left open where the match is weak. A row's size may be missing; if present it is once, few, many or a size class.

>TRBJ2-4|TRBV9|TRBD2|-
CASSGLWNIQYF
TGTGCCAGTTCGGGACTATGGAACATTCAGTACTTC
>TRBJ2-1|TRBV19|TRBD2|-
CASSTGLAGAYNEQFF
TGTGCCAGTAGTACGGGACTAGCGGGAGCCTACAATGAGCAGTTCTTC
>TRBJ2-2|TRBV9|-|-
CASSAPEGNTGELFF
TGTGCCAGCAGCGCCCCGGAGGGGAACACCGGGGAGCTGTTTTTT
>TRBJ2-3|TRBV4-1|-|-
CASSHVGGGRDTQYF
TGCGCCAGCAGCCATGTGGGGGGGGGCAGAGATACGCAGTATTTT
>TRBJ2-1|TRBV6-5|TRBD1|-
CASSQPGQRNNEQFF
TGTGCCAGCAGTCAACCGGGACAGCGGAATAATGAGCAGTTCTTC
>TRBJ1-2|TRBV11-2|TRBD1|-
CASSTTGGFGYTF
TGTGCCAGCAGCACTACAGGGGGCTTTGGCTACACCTTC
>TRBJ1-2|TRBV19|-|-
CASSSTTGFAGYGYTF
TGTGCCAGTAGTAGTACTACAGGGTTCGCGGGATATGGCTACACCTTC
>TRBJ1-1|TRBV19|-|-
CASSNYRDHTEAFF
TGTGCCAGTAGTAACTACAGGGATCATACGGAAGCTTTCTTT
>TRBJ1-3|TRBV5-1|-|few
CASSSQGSGNTIYF
TGCGCCAGCAGCTCCCAGGGATCTGGAAACACCATATATTTT
>TRBJ1-4|TRBV12-5|-|-
CASGLGRDNEKLFF
TGTGCTAGTGGTTTGGGCAGGGACAATGAAAAACTGTTTTTT
>TRBJ2-5|TRBV5-1|TRBD1|-
CARLTGTGGGETQYF
TGCGCCAGGCTAACCGGGACAGGGGGTGGAGAGACCCAGTACTTC
>TRBJ2-2|TRBV9|-|-
CASSGLQGAPTGELFF
TGTGCCAGCAGCGGACTACAGGGTGCGCCCACCGGGGAGCTGTTTTTT
>TRBJ2-3|TRBV18|TRBD2|-
CASSPASGRALGDTQYF
TGTGCCAGCTCACCGGCTAGCGGGAGGGCGTTGGGAGATACGCAGTATTTT
>TRBJ2-1|TRBV6-5|TRBD2|-
CASSLTSGANNEQFF
TGTGCCAGCAGTTTGACTAGCGGGGCAAACAATGAGCAGTTCTTC
>TRBJ2-7|TRBV7-9|-|once
CASSPGWAAIYEQYF
TGTGCCAGCAGCCCGGGGTGGGCAGCGATCTACGAGCAGTACTTC
>TRBJ2-7|TRBV28|-|-
CATLTRRGFYEQYF
TGTGCCACCCTTACTCGTCGGGGATTCTACGAGCAGTACTTC
>TRBJ2-7|TRBV11-3|-|-
CASSRTSSYEQYF
TGTGCCAGCAGCAGAACTAGCAGCTACGAGCAGTACTTC
>TRBJ2-3|TRBV10-3|-|-
CAISEGTQYF
TGTGCCATCAGTGAAGGTACGCAGTATTTT
>TRBJ2-1|TRBV5-1|TRBD1|-
CASSLFQDRDIFNEQFF
TGCGCCAGCAGCTTGTTTCAGGACAGGGATATTTTCAATGAGCAGTTCTTC
>TRBJ1-2|TRBV21-1|-|-
CASSTAIARKTYGYTF
TGTGCCAGCAGTACGGCGATAGCTAGAAAGACCTATGGCTACACCTTC
>TRBJ2-7|TRBV14|-|-
CASSLPGAGSYEQYF
TGTGCCAGCAGCCTTCCCGGGGCCGGATCCTACGAGCAGTACTTC
>TRBJ1-3|TRBV28|-|-
CASSLLGSEAGNTIYF
TGTGCCAGCAGTTTACTCGGGTCAGAGGCTGGAAACACCATATATTTT
>TRBJ2-3|TRBV18|TRBD2|-
CASSPAGAGTDTQYF
TGTGCCAGCTCACCAGCGGGAGCAGGTACAGATACGCAGTATTTT
>TRBJ2-5|TRBV7-3|-|once
CASSLARGGETQYF
TGTGCCAGCAGCTTAGCGCGGGGTGGGGAGACCCAGTACTTC
>TRBJ2-7|TRBV7-7|TRBD1|-
CASSPGQSPSYEQYF
TGTGCCAGCAGCCCGGGACAGTCGCCCTCCTACGAGCAGTACTTC
>TRBJ2-1|TRBV19|TRBD2|-
CASSPSRTSGIIEQFF
TGTGCCAGTAGTCCGTCCCGGACTAGCGGGATAATTGAGCAGTTCTTC
>TRBJ2-7|TRBV2|TRBD2|-
CASSLTSGITYEQYF
TGTGCCAGCAGCCTTACTAGCGGGATTACCTACGAGCAGTACTTC
>TRBJ2-7|TRBV5-1|-|-
CASSLSQYYEQYF
TGCGCCAGCAGCTTGTCACAGTACTACGAGCAGTACTTC
>TRBJ1-1|TRBV7-9|-|-
CASSLAQSGAVYTEAFF
TGTGCCAGCAGCTTAGCGCAGTCCGGGGCCGTGTACACTGAAGCTTTCTTT
>TRBJ2-5|TRBV10-3|TRBD2|-
CAISAGGQETQYF
TGTGCCATCAGTGCCGGGGGGCAAGAGACCCAGTACTTC
>TRBJ1-3|TRBV30|TRBD1|once
CAWRDRDNTIYF
TGTGCCTGGAGAGACAGGGATAACACCATATATTTT
>TRBJ2-7|TRBV2|TRBD2|-
CASSTSVYEQYF
TGTGCCAGCAGTACTAGCGTCTACGAGCAGTACTTC
>TRBJ2-7|TRBV7-2|TRBD2|few
CASSLASGRSEQYF
TGTGCCAGCAGCTTAGCTAGCGGGAGGTCCGAGCAGTACTTC
>TRBJ2-2|TRBV5-6|-|-
CASSLAFRGNTGELFF
TGTGCCAGCAGCTTGGCGTTTAGGGGTAACACCGGGGAGCTGTTTTTT
>TRBJ1-1|TRBV27|-|-
CASSHGGDEAFF
TGTGCCAGCAGTCATGGGGGGGATGAAGCTTTCTTT
>TRBJ2-3|TRBV7-9|TRBD2|-
CASSSPGLAGTSTDTQYF
TGTGCCAGCAGCTCTCCGGGACTAGCGGGAACTAGCACAGATACGCAGTATTTT
>TRBJ1-1|TRBV25-1|-|-
CASRAGETTEAFF
TGTGCCAGCAGGGCGGGGGAGACCACTGAAGCTTTCTTT
>TRBJ2-5|TRBV19|TRBD1|-
CASSTGTGGRETQYF
TGTGCCAGTAGTACGGGGACAGGGGGTCGAGAGACCCAGTACTTC
>TRBJ2-3|TRBV6-1|TRBD1|-
CASSPRDRATDTQYF
TGTGCCAGCAGCCCCCGGGACAGGGCCACAGATACGCAGTATTTT
>TRBJ2-7|TRBV5-4|-|few
CASSAGSSYEQYF
TGTGCCAGCAGCGCCGGGAGCTCCTACGAGCAGTACTTC
>TRBJ2-2|TRBV10-1|TRBD1|once
CASSAQGAGELFF
TGCGCCAGCAGCGCTCAGGGGGCCGGGGAGCTGTTTTTT
>TRBJ2-5|TRBV19|TRBD1|-
CASSIGTARRETQYF
TGTGCCAGTAGTATTGGGACAGCCAGGAGGGAGACCCAGTACTTC
>TRBJ1-2|TRBV7-2|TRBD1|-
CASSSGTGVYGYTF
TGTGCCAGCAGCTCCGGGACAGGAGTCTATGGCTACACCTTC
>TRBJ2-1|TRBV4-1|-|-
CASSQYLADSYNEQFF
TGCGCCAGCAGCCAATACCTAGCCGACTCCTACAATGAGCAGTTCTTC
>TRBJ2-2|TRBV29-1|TRBD2|-
CSVVTGTSGTTGELFF
TGCAGCGTTGTCACCGGGACTAGCGGGACCACGGGGGAGCTGTTTTTT
>TRBJ2-7|TRBV7-3|TRBD2|-
CASSSGLAGQAQYF
TGTGCCAGCAGCTCTGGACTAGCGGGGCAGGCGCAGTACTTC
>TRBJ2-6|TRBV4-3|-|-
CASSQDLGGTYSGANVLTF
TGCGCCAGCAGCCAAGATCTGGGAGGCACCTACTCTGGGGCCAACGTCCTGACTTTC
>TRBJ2-2|TRBV5-1|TRBD2|-
CASSYGTSGRADGELFF
TGCGCCAGCAGCTATGGGACTAGCGGGAGGGCCGACGGGGAGCTGTTTTTT
>TRBJ2-7|TRBV27|-|-
CASSKSSYEQYF
TGTGCCAGCAGTAAGAGCTCCTACGAGCAGTACTTC
>TRBJ2-7|TRBV2|-|-
CASRWDEQYF
TGTGCCAGCAGGTGGGACGAGCAGTACTTC
>TRBJ2-2|TRBV6-1|-|-
CASTPKGGTGELFF
TGTGCCAGCACCCCCAAGGGGGGAACCGGGGAGCTGTTTTTT
>TRBJ2-7|TRBV6-5|-|-
CASSYSIHYEQYF
TGTGCCAGCAGTTACTCAATACACTACGAGCAGTACTTC
>TRBJ2-1|TRBV30|-|-
CAWSPSNEQFF
TGTGCCTGGAGTCCGAGCAATGAGCAGTTCTTC
>TRBJ1-2|TRBV7-3|-|-
CASSQGVSYGYTF
TGTGCCAGCAGTCAAGGAGTCTCCTATGGCTACACCTTC
>TRBJ1-3|TRBV5-1|-|-
CASSLEGGRNTIYF
TGCGCCAGCAGCTTGGAAGGAGGGAGAAACACCATATATTTT
>TRBJ2-1|TRBV28|TRBD2|-
CASSSPTSGNEQFF
TGTGCCAGCAGTTCCCCGACTAGCGGGAATGAGCAGTTCTTC
>TRBJ2-7|TRBV12-5|-|-
CASGLVPYEQYF
TGTGCTAGTGGTTTGGTTCCCTACGAGCAGTACTTC
>TRBJ1-4|TRBV28|-|-
CASTFGGEKLFF
TGTGCCAGCACCTTTGGTGGTGAAAAACTGTTTTTT